This record looks at one T cell receptor beta chain sequence and its context. As yet, its antigen is unknown. Generation of TCR beta libraries employed quantitative 5'-RACE incorporating molecular barcodes. Using its own MiXCR run on the 5' RACE reads, TCRdb lists one record per CDR3 protein. Of some 330,000 distinct CDR3 sequences detected, 7% to 9% appear once; the ten largest clones hold approximately 14%. The data were obtained in a study of CD8 T cells in ankylosing spondylitis. General study points: A TCR beta motif of roughly eight highly homologous variants appeared characteristic of ankylosing spondylitis blood. The disease-linked clones had a CD8+ phenotype and low blood frequencies. Clones tied to disease were said to be significantly enriched in matched ankylosing spondylitis synovial fluid.

The CDR3 sequence is 14 residues long. Trimming cost V 4 bases and J 4 bases, with 12 bases left between them. The germline V gene encodes CDR1 SGHRS and CDR2 YFSETQ. The sequence was obtained from a male donor with ankylosing spondylitis. Sequenced: blood, either unsorted or a sorted T cell fraction (not recorded which). V gene TRBV5-1 combines with J gene TRBJ2-1; D ambiguous. CDR3 region: CASSTQTQYNEQFF. CDR3 DNA sequence: TGCGCCAGCAGCACCCAGACGCAATACAATGAGCAGTTCTTC. Based on the CDR3 plus reference TRBV5-1 and TRBJ2-1, the full variable domain is KAGVTQTPRYLIKTRGQQVTLSCSPISGHRSVSWYQQTPGQGLQFLFEYFSETQRNKGNFPGRFSGRQFSNSRSEMNVSTLELGDSALYLCASSTQTQYNEQFFGPGTRLTVL.